The 30 T cell receptor beta chains listed next were all sequenced from one sample in a study of identical twins. MiXCR, run by TCRdb on the 5' RACE reads, gives a single entry per CDR3 protein. The sample shows some 790,000 distinct CDR3 sequences, roughly 18% of them seen only once. Another study also made use of these data, one on T cells expressing NK-cell markers.

Sequencing was carried out using PBMCs. These receptors were obtained from a woman aged 18-29 years in good health.

In its sample, this clonotype was seen a few times. J is TRBJ2-1 and V is TRBV29-1; 12 nucleotides match TRBD1. Germline V CDR1 and CDR2: SQVTM, ANQGSEA. The CDR3 is 12 residues long. This CDR3 reads CIPGQGANEQFF. CDR3 DNA: TGCATCCCGGGACAGGGGGCAAATGAGCAGTTCTTC.

This clonotype was counted between two and nine times. V is TRBV5-5 and J is TRBJ2-1; 7 nucleotides line up with TRBD2. The CDR3 has 16 residues. J lost 7 bases, V lost 2 bases, and 12 bases had no gene match. The germline V gene has CDR1 SGHKS and CDR2 YYEKEE (reference sequence). CDR3 nucleotides: TGTGCCAGCAGCTTTGTACTGACTAGCTTGAGGAATGAGCAGTTCTTC. It codes for CASSFVLTSLRNEQFF.

This clonotype was seen more than once but under ten times. The chain's CDR3 is CSAGRVGQGRTGELFF. CDR3 DNA: TGCAGTGCTGGGAGGGTAGGGCAGGGACGGACCGGGGAGCTGTTTTTT. The chain employs TRBV20-1 and TRBJ2-2; 7 nucleotides agree with TRBD2. This CDR3 contains 16 residues. CDR1 is DFQATT and CDR2 is SNEGSKA in the germline V gene (reference sequence). J was trimmed by 5 bases and V by 5 bases; bases with no gene match: 14.

V gene TRBV12-3 or TRBV12-4 combines with J gene TRBJ1-4; D might be TRBD1 (5 bases). CDR3 length equals 14 residues. V lost 5 bases and J lost 3, with 10 bases in between. The CDR3 protein is CASSPGYPNEKLFF. Written as DNA, the CDR3 is TGTGCCAGCAGTCCAGGGTATCCTAATGAAAAACTGTTTTTT.

The table lists this clonotype with a few counts. The chain couples TRBV29-1 to TRBJ2-3; tentative D call: TRBD2 (6 bases). Germline CDR1 is SQVTM and CDR2 is ANQGSEA. The CDR3 spans 12 residues. Trimming removed 3 bases at V and 7 bases at J, with 11 bases between. CDR3 nucleotides: TGCAGCGTTGATCGGGGGAGAAATACGCAGTATTTT. It encodes CSVDRGRNTQYF.

The chain has TRBV5-1 and TRBJ2-5; D is uncertain. The germline gives CDR1 SGHRS, CDR2 YFSETQ. V was pared by 0 bases and J by 4 bases, with 10 bases between. The CDR3 has 14 residues. The CDR3 DNA reads as TGCGCCAGCAGCTTGGCCGTCTCTCCAGAGACCCAGTACTTC. Protein: CASSLAVSPETQYF.

This clonotype has more than one count but fewer than ten. The rearrangement uses TRBV12-3 or TRBV12-4 and TRBJ2-7, with no clear D. The CDR3 runs to 15 residues. The germline V and J ends were trimmed by 6 bases and 9 bases, with 24 bases remaining between them. CDR3 amino acids: CASRGSSTPLRAQYF. CDR3 coding DNA: TGTGCCAGCAGGGGATCCTCAACTCCTTTACGAGCGCAGTACTTC.

This clonotype came up many times. The chain couples TRBV6-4 to TRBJ1-2; no reliable D call. Germline CDR1 reads MRHNA; CDR2 reads SNTAGT. V dropped 6 bases and J dropped 4 bases, with 9 bases sitting between them. The CDR3 is 12 residues long. Here the CDR3 reads CASSQEGYGYTF. The CDR3 coding sequence is TGTGCCAGCAGCCAGGAGGGCTATGGCTACACCTTC.

CDR3 bases: TGCAGTGCTGCTCGCAGGGGTAACTATGGCTACACCTTC. Translation gives CSAARRGNYGYTF. V is TRBV20-1 and J is TRBJ1-2; D might be TRBD1 (6 bases). V was shortened by 5 bases and J by 1 base, with 11 bases between the two germline ends. Germline V CDR1 and CDR2: DFQATT, SNEGSKA (reference sequence). The CDR3 totals 13 residues.

This clonotype was seen only a few times. The chain uses TRBV7-2 and TRBJ2-5; a possible D gene is TRBD1 (6 bases). Looked up from germline, CDR1 is SGHTA and CDR2 is FQGNSA. V lost 5 bases and J 4 bases, leaving 17 bases between the germline ends. CDR3 length: 15 amino acids. CDR3 amino acids: CASSHHRELGETQYF. CDR3 bases: TGTGCCAGCAGCCACCACAGGGAGTTGGGAGAGACCCAGTACTTC.

The V call is TRBV9, the J call TRBJ2-3; D might be TRBD2 (6 bases). The CDR3 extends over 12 amino acids. Deletions cut 0 bases from V and 11 bases from J, with 10 bases between. Looked up from germline, CDR1 is SGDLS and CDR2 is YYNGEE. The CDR3 coding sequence is TGTGCCAGCAGCGTAGTAACGGGAGAGCAGTATTTT. Its translation is CASSVVTGEQYF.

The J gene is TRBJ1-4, the V gene TRBV3-1; D is perhaps TRBD1 (5 bases). This CDR3 has 12 residues. The germline CDR1 and CDR2 sequences are LGHDT and YNNKEL (reference sequence). Trimming pared 5 bases from V and 14 bases from J, leaving 15 bases between. CDR3 sequence reads: CASSVRASGLFF. The CDR3 DNA is TGTGCCAGCAGCGTACGGGCCTCAGGGCTGTTTTTT.

The table lists this clonotype with many counts. The gene calls are TRBV20-1 and TRBJ2-1, with a tentative D call TRBD1 (5 bases). CDR3 length equals 14 residues. The germline V gene has CDR1 DFQATT and CDR2 SNEGSKA (reference sequence). V lost 0 bases to trimming and J lost 2 bases, with 8 bases between them. The CDR3 DNA reads TGCAGTGCTAGAGATCGACAGACCTACAATGAGCAGTTCTTC. It specifies CSARDRQTYNEQFF.

The chain recombines TRBV20-1 with TRBJ2-3, with 11 bases lining up with TRBD2. The germline V gene has CDR1 DFQATT and CDR2 SNEGSKA (reference sequence). Germline trimming cut 5 bases from V and 0 bases from J; bases unmatched to any gene: 7. This CDR3 comprises 16 residues. The CDR3 loop is CSAEGWTSGSTDTQYF. The CDR3 DNA reads TGCAGTGCTGAAGGTTGGACTAGCGGGAGCACAGATACGCAGTATTTT.

This clonotype was seen a few times. The rearrangement uses TRBV2 and TRBJ2-2; D could derive from TRBD1 or TRBD2 (5 bases each). Germline V CDR1 and CDR2: SNHLY, FYNNEI. Trimming took off 6 bases at V and 3 bases at J, with 11 bases between the two ends. The CDR3 is made up of 14 amino acids. The CDR3 loop reads CASRQGVDTGELFF. In DNA form, the CDR3 reads TGTGCCAGCAGGCAGGGAGTCGACACCGGGGAGCTGTTTTTT.

Only a few counts were recorded for this clonotype. At one of its ends the junction is not consistent with the germline gene, which may arise from a read error. CDR3 loop: CASSGTGGYGQYF. The CDR3 region has the DNA TGTGCCAGCAGCGGGACAGGGGGTTACGGGCAGTACTTC. The V and J genes are TRBV9 and TRBJ2-7; 10 bases agree with TRBD1. The CDR3 extends over 13 amino acids. Germline-derived CDR1 and CDR2 are SGDLS and YYNGEE.

The gene calls are TRBV11-2 and TRBJ2-1; D uncertain. Germline V gene sequence: CDR1 SGHAT, CDR2 FQNNGV. The CDR3 loop spans 16 amino acids. V gave up 0 bases and J gave up 2 bases, with 11 bases separating them. The CDR3 nucleotides read TGTGCCAGCAGCTTAGATGGAGTCGCCACCTACAATGAGCAGTTCTTC. It translates to CASSLDGVATYNEQFF.

This sequence joins TRBV12-5 and TRBJ2-1; TRBD1 or TRBD2 may be the D gene (8 bases each). The V gene lost 6 bases and the J gene lost 6 bases, with 24 bases spanning the gap. Germline CDR1 reads LGHNT; CDR2 reads FRNRAP. The CDR3 is made up of 17 amino acids. CDR3 residues: CASGPGLGYTGGNEQFF. The CDR3 DNA reads as TGTGCTAGTGGACCGGGACTAGGGTACACAGGGGGCAATGAGCAGTTCTTC.

This clonotype was counted only a few times. The rearrangement joins TRBV20-1 to TRBJ2-1; tentative D call: TRBD1 (5 bases). Germline V lookup: CDR1 DFQATT, CDR2 SNEGSKA (reference sequence). V gave up 0 bases and J gave up 3 bases, with 12 bases separating them. This CDR3 region has 15 residues. CDR3 sequence: CSARDRQKFYNEQFF. The DNA for the CDR3 is TGCAGTGCTAGAGATCGACAGAAATTCTACAATGAGCAGTTCTTC.

This clonotype has a handful of counts. V usage is TRBV2 and J usage is TRBJ2-1, with D possibly being TRBD2 (6 bases). The length of the CDR3 is 15 residues. V shed 1 base and J shed 5 bases, with 12 bases lying between them. Germline V gene data show CDR1 as SNHLY and CDR2 as FYNNEI. The CDR3 DNA sequence: TGTGCCAGCAGTGAAGGAGCGGGTATCGACAATGAGCAGTTCTTC. This translates into CASSEGAGIDNEQFF.

This clonotype was recorded a few times. V usage is TRBV20-1 and J usage is TRBJ2-1, with TRBD1 as a possible D gene (6 bases). Trimming removed 1 base from V and 8 bases from J, with 18 bases in between. This CDR3 contains 15 residues. In germline, CDR1 is DFQATT, CDR2 SNEGSKA (reference sequence). The CDR3 DNA reads as TGCAGTGCTAGAGCGGGTTGGGCAGGGGATGATGAGCAGTTCTTC. Protein product: CSARAGWAGDDEQFF.

The table lists this clonotype with a few counts. The chain combines TRBV27 with TRBJ2-1; TRBD1 agrees at 8 bases. V dropped 4 bases and J dropped 6; count of bases not matched to a gene: 8. The CDR3 extends over 15 amino acids. Per germline, CDR1 MNHEY and CDR2 SMNVEV (reference sequence). CDR3 DNA: TGTGCCAGCAGTTGGGACAGGTTGATTCGCAATGAGCAGTTCTTC. Translated, it gives CASSWDRLIRNEQFF.

This clonotype was counted between two and nine times. The gene calls are TRBV12-3 or TRBV12-4 and TRBJ2-7; no reliable D call. The CDR3 runs 14 residues. Deletions cut 3 bases from V and 2 bases from J, with 11 bases between. CDR3 in DNA: TGTGCCAGCAGTTTGGGTGAGGCCCCCTACGAGCAGTACTTC. Translated, it gives CASSLGEAPYEQYF.

This clonotype was counted between two and nine times. CDR3 coding DNA: TGCAGCACCAGGACAGGGGGATACGAGCAGTACTTC. This codes for CSTRTGGYEQYF. V is TRBV20-1 and J is TRBJ2-7; TRBD1 agrees at 10 bases. The CDR3 has 12 residues. Per germline, CDR1 DFQATT and CDR2 SNEGSKA (reference sequence).

V and J are TRBV7-9 and TRBJ2-1, with TRBD2 as a possible D gene (6 bases). Germline V gene lookup returns CDR1 SEHNR and CDR2 FQNEAQ (reference sequence). Trimming removed 9 bases from V and 5 bases from J, with 11 bases in between. The CDR3 is 12 residues long. As DNA, the CDR3 is TGTGCCAGTCTTTCTAGCGACAATGAGCAGTTCTTC. It specifies CASLSSDNEQFF.

The chain employs TRBV7-9 and TRBJ2-3, with TRBD2 matching 10 bases. The CDR3 is made up of 15 amino acids. The V gene's germline CDR1 is SEHNR and CDR2 FQNEAQ (reference sequence). Trimming removed 5 bases from V and 4 bases from J; junction bases left unmatched: 6. CDR3: CASSQSGGASDTQYF. CDR3 bases: TGTGCCAGCAGCCAAAGCGGGGGGGCCTCAGATACGCAGTATTTT.

This clonotype appeared a few times. V usage is TRBV20-1 and J usage is TRBJ2-1, with D possibly being TRBD2 (5 bases). Trimming took 6 bases from V and 5 from J, leaving 14 bases between them. The germline V gene encodes CDR1 DFQATT and CDR2 SNEGSKA (reference sequence). This CDR3 is built from 13 residues. The CDR3 coding sequence is TGCAGTGCCAAAGCGGTGCTTGACAATGAGCAGTTCTTC. It translates to CSAKAVLDNEQFF.

This clonotype was observed many times. The chain joins TRBV12-3 or TRBV12-4 to TRBJ1-3; the D is unclear. Trimming cost V 8 bases and J 2 bases, with 7 bases left between them. This CDR3 has 12 amino acids. The CDR3 nucleotides read TGTGCCAGCCTCTCAGCTGGAAACACCATATATTTT. Its translation is CASLSAGNTIYF.

V and J are TRBV5-1 and TRBJ2-1, with 12 nucleotides matching TRBD2. The germline CDR1 and CDR2 sequences are SGHRS and YFSETQ. The ends lost 0 bases at V and 0 bases at J; junction bases unmatched: 16. The CDR3 extends over 22 amino acids. The CDR3 here is CASSLDGRGLTSGRSSYNEQFF. DNA of the CDR3: TGCGCCAGCAGCTTGGACGGCAGGGGACTAACTAGCGGGAGGTCCTCCTACAATGAGCAGTTCTTC.

This chain links TRBV6-1 with TRBJ2-2; D might be TRBD1 (6 bases). Germline V lookup: CDR1 MNHNS, CDR2 SASEGT. V shed 8 bases and J shed 5 bases, with 18 bases lying between them. This CDR3 is 15 amino acids long. CDR3 sequence: CASVGDTQGTGELFF. CDR3 bases: TGTGCCAGCGTAGGGGACACCCAGGGGACCGGGGAGCTGTTTTTT.